Below, one T cell receptor (beta chain) is given with its context. The antigen it recognizes is unknown. Base qualities are missing; no much larger clone stands one base away. Healthy HIV-negative adults with no recently reported acute infections or vaccinations were included as donors. Every donor was a Caucasian adult residing in Nashville, Tennessee, USA. CD4+ T cells were enriched by magnetic negative selection; naive cells were then positively selected on CD45RA, and the negative fraction formed the memory subset. Blood was obtained by leukapheresis, after which PBMCs were separated by Ficoll-Histopaque density gradient centrifugation and cryopreserved in liquid nitrogen vapor phase. Analytical flow cytometry was used to check the purity and quantity of every magnetically sorted T cell population. From each sorted fraction, genomic DNA was isolated and quantified by UV absorbance on a Nanodrop 2000c.

The germline V gene (reference sequence) specifies LNHDA as CDR1 and SQIVND as CDR2. Counted from cysteine to phenylalanine, this CDR3 has 14 amino acids. Only the CDR3 region is kept as DNA, spanning 42 bases read in frame from base 1. Between the V and J ends, shortened by 4 bases and 6 bases respectively, the junction contains 15 bases. The data stem from a study of shared clonotypes between healthy human individuals (TCRdb year 2020). With regard to the full study: The cohort comprised a couple of women and a few men aged 18 to 49 years. For each donor, CD4 naive and CD4 memory were each run on three plates, CD8 naive on two plates, and CD8 memory on one plate. The study deeply sequenced blood TCR repertoires of about 5 healthy adults to estimate repertoire size and the extent of clonotype sharing between individuals. Libraries were prepared and TCR repertoires were sequenced by different laboratories using diverse techniques, in order to increase sequencing depth and limit assay-specific biases. Between about 0.85 and 9.5 billion PBMCs per donor were obtained by leukapheresis. Here is what the overall study found, with its caveats: Pairwise subsampling indicated that sequencing depth was expected to affect the degree of clonotype sharing among donors. Sampling was restricted to blood, and TCR repertoires in tissues likely differ from the TCR repertoires found in blood. Compared with non-shared clonotypes, the clonotypes found in all four sorted-subset donors had higher generation probabilities. Rarefaction of sorted-subset datasets indicated incomplete sequencing despite the large sequencing depth. When four donors were compared, the shared fraction of clonotypes was about 5% for naive CD4, over 3% for naive CD8, 2.3% for memory CD4, and 0.35% to 0.5% for memory CD8. Larger estimated clonotype richness was generally found for naive subsets than for memory subsets. Because the study included a small number of donors, the genetic and exposure-history diversity represented was limited.

TCR CDR3 regions were amplified from genomic DNA by multiplex PCR using the deep immunoSEQ assay. For each cell subset, the extracted genomic DNA was distributed evenly across all wells of several immunoSEQ 96-well plates, and each plate served as one replicate. For sorted subsets, roughly 200 ng of genomic DNA, equivalent to 30,000 or so T cell genomes, went into each replicate PCR. Purified libraries were measured with a Qubit 3.0 fluorometer, size-checked on a Bioanalyzer 2100, and measured again with the KAPA Library Quantification kit. Every immunoSEQ 96-well plate was sequenced on a dedicated single-read 150-cycle Illumina NextSeq 550 flow cell. Concerning the study's data processing: Because only junctional sequences without quality scores were contained in the immunoSEQ output, filtering matching that applied to full-length reads could not be performed. Sequences were annotated with PyIR, a Python wrapper for IgBLAST v1.9, and V/J genes and CDR3 were assigned using IMGT germline references. Reads were removed for weak V/J assignments (E-value above 1e-6), missing CDR3, stop codons, out-of-frame junctions, or ambiguous translated residues. V3J clonotypes were defined by identical inferred V gene, J gene, and CDR3 amino acid sequence. Percentage overlap between repertoires was calculated by dividing the number of shared unique clonotypes by the size of the smaller repertoire. RTK rarefaction, the Chao1 estimator, and Recon v2.1 estimates of unobserved clonotypes were used to assess repertoire richness. Generation probabilities were computed with OLGA for all TCRbeta clonotypes obtained by the gDNA method from a handful of donors. TCRdb took over this immuneACCESS table, retaining in-frame rearrangements with V and J assigned. Such tables are incomplete; in checked studies, under half of the missing clones stem from an unresolved V gene, and the remainder is unexplained. That table is the source of V, J and clone size, and D and trimming were worked out from the DNA. The sample records 2,500,000 or so clones, 93% of which are singletons. Approximately 0.37% of the sample goes to the ten largest clones.

Sequenced input: naive CD4+ T cells from PBMCs. Interpreted using the paper, the cell subset or site label stands for: CD45RA+ positively selected. The V gene is TRBV19 and the J gene is TRBJ1-1; a tentative D call is TRBD1 (5 bases match). The receptor was derived from a man aged 18 to 35 in good health. Some clones in this sample may be carry-over from other donors' samples. Here is the DNA: TGTGCCAGTAGTAGGCGAGCGGGGGGAGCTGAAGCTTTCTTT. This is translated as CASSRRAGGAEAFF.